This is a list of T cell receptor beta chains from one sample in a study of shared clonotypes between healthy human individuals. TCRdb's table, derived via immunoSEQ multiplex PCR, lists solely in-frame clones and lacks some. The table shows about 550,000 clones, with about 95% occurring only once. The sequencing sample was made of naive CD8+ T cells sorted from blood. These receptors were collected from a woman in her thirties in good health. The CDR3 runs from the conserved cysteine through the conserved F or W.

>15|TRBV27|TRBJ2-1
CASSSGPRSYNEQFF
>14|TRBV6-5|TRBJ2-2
CASSKSANTGELFF
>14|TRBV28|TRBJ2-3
CASSSEGSADTKYF
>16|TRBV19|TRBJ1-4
CASSATDSSTNEKLFF
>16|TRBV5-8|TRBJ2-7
CASSPPPYREAYEQYF
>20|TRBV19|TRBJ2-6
CASSTPVDRVHSSGANVLTF
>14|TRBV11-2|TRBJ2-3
CASSLGPRTDTQYF
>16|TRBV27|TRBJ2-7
CASSLGPGTSHYEQYF
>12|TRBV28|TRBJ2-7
CASSFQGYEQYF
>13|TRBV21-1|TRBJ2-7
CASRKPGRREQYF
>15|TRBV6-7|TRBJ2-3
CASSYRLADTDTQYF
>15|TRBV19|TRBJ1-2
CASSIGTQGSYGYTF
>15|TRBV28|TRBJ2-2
CASSFRGSDTGELFF
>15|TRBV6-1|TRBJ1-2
CASTLDRGYIYGYTF
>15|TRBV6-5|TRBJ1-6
CASTQDSTRYSPLHF
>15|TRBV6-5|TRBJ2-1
CASSYQHTGYDEQFF
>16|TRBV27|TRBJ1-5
CASSLSPRDPSQPQHF
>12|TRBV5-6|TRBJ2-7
CASSLGGYEQYF
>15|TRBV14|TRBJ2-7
CASSQDLIPTYEQYF
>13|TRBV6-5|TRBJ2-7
CASSGDPASEQYF
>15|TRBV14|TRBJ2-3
CASAQQGAASDTQYF
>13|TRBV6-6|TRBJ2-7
CASSPGRHYEQYF
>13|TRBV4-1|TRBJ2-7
CASSQETDYEQYF
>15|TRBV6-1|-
CASTRTASYSYEQYF
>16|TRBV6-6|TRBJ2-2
CASSYGRGQRSGELFF
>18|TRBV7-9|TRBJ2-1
CASSSAQNASAAYNEQFF
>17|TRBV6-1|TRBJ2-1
CASSETRQGTSYNEQFF
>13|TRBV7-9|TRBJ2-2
CASSLVETGELFF
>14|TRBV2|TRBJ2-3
CASSPAFRGDTQYF
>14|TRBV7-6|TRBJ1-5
CASSLEVGAQPQHF
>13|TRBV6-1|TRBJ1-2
CASSEGGVYGYTF
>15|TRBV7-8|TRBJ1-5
CASSLEAASNQPQHF
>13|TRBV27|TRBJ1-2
CASSTLNQGGYTF
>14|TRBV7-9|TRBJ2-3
CASSSGQSTDTQYF
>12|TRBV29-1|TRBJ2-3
CSGFGARDTQYF
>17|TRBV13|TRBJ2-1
CASSSIDPAGGGNEQFF
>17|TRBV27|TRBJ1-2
CASSLSPPETGDYGYTF
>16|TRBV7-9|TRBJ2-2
CASSFGGQRNTGELFF
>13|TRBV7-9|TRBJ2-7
CASSLPAGVEQYF
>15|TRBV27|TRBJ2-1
CASIPGNKGYNEQFF
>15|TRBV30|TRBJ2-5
CAWSVLGTPEETQYF
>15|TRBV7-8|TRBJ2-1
CASTRTGGAYNEQFF
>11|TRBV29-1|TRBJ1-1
CSGAGGYKAFF
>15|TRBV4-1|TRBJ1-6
CASSQVPFGDSPLHF
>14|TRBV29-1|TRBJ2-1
CSVEFGTGQSEQFF
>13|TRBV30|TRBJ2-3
CAWSAAIPDTQYF
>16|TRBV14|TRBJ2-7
CASSQEGQREINEQYF
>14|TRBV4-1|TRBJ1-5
CASSQDRDVQPQHF
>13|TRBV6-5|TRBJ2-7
CASRPGHAYEQYF
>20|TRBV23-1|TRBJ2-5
CASSQSLLLFGTELQETQYF
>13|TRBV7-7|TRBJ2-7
CASSYLAGGEQYF
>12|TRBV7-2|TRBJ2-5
CASSSGEETQYF